This note documents a single TCR beta chain sequence. The target antigen is unknown. Donors, without exception, were Caucasian adults residing in Nashville, Tennessee. Samples underwent the assay at deep level. Clones were read by immunoSEQ multiplex PCR, and TCRdb kept only the in-frame ones, dropping some. The sample records about 2.4 million clones, over 85% being singletons. The data are from a study of shared clonotypes between healthy human individuals. At the level of the study: There were three CD4 naive, three CD4 memory, two CD8 naive and one CD8 memory plates per donor.

Overall study results and limits: The sharing of 4% to 5.5% of naive CD4 clonotypes was seen across a handful of donors.

This CDR3 contains 15 residues. The germline V gene encodes CDR1 MNHNS and CDR2 SASEGT. V shed 6 bases and J shed 5 bases, with 17 bases lying between them. This chain uses TRBV6-1 with TRBJ1-5; D possibly corresponds to TRBD1 (5 bases). Sequencing was carried out using naive CD4+ T cells from PBMCs. The sample's subset: CD45RA+ positively selected. This TCR derives from a man aged 18-30 years in good health. Some clones in this sample may be carry-over from other donors' samples. The CDR3 spells CASRGAEKGDQPQHF. The CDR3, as DNA: TGTGCCAGCAGAGGGGCAGAAAAGGGAGATCAGCCCCAGCATTTT.